These 30 T cell receptor beta chains were sequenced from one sample in a study of T cells in Graves' hyperthyroidism and ophthalmopathy. Amplified regions were TCR beta CDR3 sequences from RNA transcripts. HTBI primers were used for first-round RT-PCR of the TCR CDR3. TCRdb reprocessed the multiplex PCR reads with MiXCR, giving one entry per CDR3 protein. The sample lists roughly 570,000 distinct CDR3 sequences, less than 20% seen once, with 6.5% to 8% in the top ten. Input material: blood. The source is a woman aged 25 to 39 with Graves' hyperthyroidism.

The chain has TRBV19 and TRBJ1-2; 7 bases are a match to TRBD1. CDR1 and CDR2 from the germline V gene are LNHDA and SQIVND (reference sequence). Trimming removed 7 bases from V and 2 bases from J; junction bases left unmatched: 10. This CDR3 is 15 amino acids long. The CDR3 DNA follows: TGTGCCAGTAATATCTTCAGACAGGGCAACTATGGCTACACCTTC. It yields the protein CASNIFRQGNYGYTF.

This clonotype was observed a handful of times. This chain links TRBV27 with TRBJ2-1; TRBD2 agrees at 13 bases. V was pared by 7 bases and J by 6 bases, with 6 bases of the junction left unmatched. CDR1 is MNHEY, CDR2 SMNVEV, per germline (reference sequence). The CDR3 is 15 amino acids. Here the CDR3 reads CASTPGLAGSNEQFF. The CDR3 DNA reads as TGTGCCAGCACTCCGGGACTAGCGGGATCCAATGAGCAGTTCTTC.

The chain is built from TRBV5-5 and TRBJ2-7; D might be TRBD1 (6 bases). The germline V and J ends were trimmed by 4 bases and 2 bases, with 13 bases remaining between them. Germline assignment: CDR1 SGHKS and CDR2 YYEKEE (reference sequence). The CDR3 has 14 amino acids. The DNA for the CDR3 is TGTGCCAGCAGCATGGGACACATTACCTACGAGCAGTACTTC. As protein: CASSMGHITYEQYF.

This clonotype was counted ten times or more. J is TRBJ2-3 and V is TRBV5-1; no reliable D call. Germline assignment: CDR1 SGHRS and CDR2 YFSETQ. With 3 bases removed from V and 4 bases from J, the gap between germline ends came to 18 bases. The CDR3 contains 16 residues. The CDR3, as DNA: TGCGCCAGCAGCTACTATGGACCGTCCCTCTCAGATACGCAGTATTTT. Amino acids: CASSYYGPSLSDTQYF. Supplemented by reference TRBV5-1 and TRBJ2-3, the full variable domain reads KAGVTQTPRYLIKTRGQQVTLSCSPISGHRSVSWYQQTPGQGLQFLFEYFSETQRNKGNFPGRFSGRQFSNSRSEMNVSTLELGDSALYLCASSYYGPSLSDTQYFGPGTRLTVL.

The V gene is TRBV30, the J gene TRBJ1-2, with D possibly matching TRBD1 (6 bases). The CDR3 has 13 amino acids. V was cut by 5 bases and J by 6 bases, with 16 bases left in between. In germline, CDR1 is GTSNPN, CDR2 SVGIG (reference sequence). In DNA form, the CDR3 reads TGTGCCTGGGACGGGGGCGAAGGGGATGGCTACACCTTC. Translating gives CAWDGGEGDGYTF.

This clonotype was seen ten or more times. The genes are TRBV11-2 and TRBJ2-7; TRBD1 agrees at 7 bases. The CDR3 is 13 amino acids. Per germline, CDR1 SGHAT and CDR2 FQNNGV. CDR3 DNA sequence: TGTGCGTCGGGACAGTCGACTTCCTACGAGCAGTACTTC. The encoded protein is CASGQSTSYEQYF.

The V and J genes are TRBV27 and TRBJ2-7; TRBD2 aligns across 8 bases. The CDR3 runs 15 residues. The ends lost 1 base at V and 3 bases at J; junction bases unmatched: 5. The germline CDR1 and CDR2 sequences are MNHEY and SMNVEV (reference sequence). The CDR3 DNA sequence: TGTGCCAGCAGTTTATGGCGGGAGGATTACTACGAGCAGTACTTC. The encoded protein is CASSLWREDYYEQYF.

A remark on this clonotype: It may be a read error: a sequence one base away is much more abundant. The chain is built from TRBV10-3 and TRBJ2-1; 13 nucleotides align to TRBD2. The CDR3 covers 15 residues. Trimming at V came to 7 bases and at J to 10 bases, leaving 10 bases not matched to a gene. Germline values: CDR1 ENHRY, CDR2 SYGVKD. The CDR3 DNA is TGTGCCATCACTCGGGGGACTAGCGGGGCATCCGAGCAGTTCTTC. Translating it yields CAITRGTSGASEQFF.

In this sample, this clonotype turned up many times. V usage is TRBV2 and J usage is TRBJ1-5; 8 nucleotides line up with TRBD1. Losses at the gene ends were 4 bases for V and 7 bases for J; bases not matched to a gene: 3. The CDR3 spans 13 residues. CDR1 and CDR2 (germline): SNHLY, FYNNEI. CDR3 loop: CASSGQGKQPQHF. The CDR3 DNA reads TGTGCCAGCAGTGGACAGGGGAAACAGCCCCAGCATTTT.

The table lists this clonotype with a few counts. The CDR3 protein is CAGQEQETQYF. Written as DNA, the CDR3 is TGCGCCGGACAGGAACAAGAGACCCAGTACTTC. This rearrangement joins TRBV29-1 to TRBJ2-5; TRBD1 matches 7 bases. Germline CDR1 SQVTM, CDR2 ANQGSEA. The CDR3 spans 11 residues.

The CDR3: CSAGLGLADYQETQYF. Written as DNA, the CDR3 is TGCAGTGCTGGATTAGGACTAGCGGATTACCAAGAGACCCAGTACTTC. The V gene is TRBV20-1, the J gene TRBJ2-5; TRBD2 aligns across 10 bases. The CDR3 has 16 amino acids. The J segment lost 0 bases and the V segment lost 5 bases, leaving 9 bases of the junction unmatched. The V gene's germline CDR1 is DFQATT and CDR2 SNEGSKA (reference sequence).

This clonotype was counted between two and nine times. The gene calls are TRBV6-1 and TRBJ2-2; D is uncertain. V was shortened by 10 bases and J by 10 bases, with 19 bases between the two germline ends. Germline V lookup: CDR1 MNHNS, CDR2 SASEGT. The length of the CDR3 is 13 residues. CDR3 sequence: CATIRPLLEELFF. In nucleotides, the CDR3 is TGTGCCACTATAAGGCCCCTCCTCGAGGAGCTGTTTTTT.

This clonotype was counted at least ten times. The chain has TRBV7-2 and TRBJ2-1; tentative D call: TRBD1 (6 bases). CDR1 SGHTA and CDR2 FQGNSA come from the germline V gene. The CDR3 extends over 16 amino acids. Trimming shortened V by 1 base and J by 6 bases, and 16 bases separated the two germline ends. The CDR3 DNA is TGTGCCAGCAGCTTAGGTCGAGGGGGATGGGGCAATGAGCAGTTCTTC. It translates to CASSLGRGGWGNEQFF.

The chain combines TRBV6-1 with TRBJ2-3, with 7 bases identical to TRBD1. With 11 bases clipped from V and 2 bases from J, the junction kept 4 bases outside the gene matches. Germline loops: CDR1 MNHNS, CDR2 SASEGT. The CDR3 is made up of 12 amino acids. DNA of the CDR3: TGTGCCGGGACAGAAGACACAGATACGCAGTATTTT. Encoded protein: CAGTEDTDTQYF.

This clonotype was recorded many times. The rearrangement joins TRBV11-2 to TRBJ2-5; a weak D match, TRBD1 (6 bases). The CDR3 spans 14 residues. The ends were cut back, 7 bases at V and 2 bases at J, with 14 bases in the middle. Germline V gives CDR1 SGHAT, CDR2 FQNNGV. CDR3 DNA sequence: TGTGCCAGCACCGACACAGGGTTACAAGAGACCCAGTACTTC. Its protein is CASTDTGLQETQYF.

This clonotype was seen at least ten times. The V and J genes are TRBV18 and TRBJ2-7, with 9 bases that match TRBD1. CDR3 length equals 15 residues. V trimming: 5 bases; J trimming: 3 bases; junction bases outside the gene matches: 8. Germline CDR1 and CDR2: KGHSH and LQKENI. The CDR3 coding sequence is TGTGCCAGCTCAGGTACAGGGGGCGCCCGCTACGAGCAGTACTTC. It translates to CASSGTGGARYEQYF.

This clonotype came up a few times. This chain links TRBV7-3 with TRBJ2-1; TRBD2 aligns across 16 bases. The CDR3 is 18 residues long. V shed 6 bases, J shed 9 bases, and the junction held 14 bases outside the gene matches. Germline V CDR1 and CDR2: SGHTA, FQGTGA. CDR3 residues: CASSSTAGTSGRASEQFF. The CDR3 DNA is TGTGCCAGCAGTTCCACAGCCGGGACTAGCGGGAGGGCTTCTGAGCAGTTCTTC.

This clonotype appeared a few times. This sequence joins TRBV7-2 and TRBJ1-5, with 11 bases fitting TRBD1. The CDR3 is made up of 16 amino acids. Per germline, CDR1 SGHTA and CDR2 FQGNSA. The J segment lost 7 bases and the V segment lost 4 bases, leaving 9 bases of the junction unmatched. CDR3 loop: CASSSTGTGGRQPQHF. The CDR3 DNA reads TGTGCCAGCAGCTCTACCGGGACAGGGGGTAGGCAGCCCCAGCATTTT.

DNA for the CDR3: TGCAGTGCTAGACGACGTTATAGCGGGAGGGTCCCCCCTTTGGACAATGAGCAGTTCTTC. Its translation: CSARRRYSGRVPPLDNEQFF. The V gene is TRBV20-1, the J gene TRBJ2-1; 11 nucleotides line up with TRBD2. Germline V gene lookup returns CDR1 DFQATT and CDR2 SNEGSKA (reference sequence). V shed 2 bases, J shed 5 bases, and the junction held 20 bases outside the gene matches. This CDR3 spans 20 amino acids.

This clonotype has a count of ten or more. The chain recombines TRBV7-9 with TRBJ2-3, with 7 bases matching TRBD2. Unmatched junction bases numbered 14, after V lost 4 bases and J lost 4 bases. Per germline, CDR1 SEHNR and CDR2 FQNEAQ (reference sequence). CDR3 size: 17 residues. CDR3 nucleotide sequence: TGTGCCAGCAGCTGGGGAGGGACGGGAAGTTCTCCAGATACGCAGTATTTT. It yields the protein CASSWGGTGSSPDTQYF.

This clonotype showed up many times. The V call is TRBV2, the J call TRBJ2-2; D might be TRBD1 (6 bases). Germline CDR1 is SNHLY and CDR2 is FYNNEI. V gave up 2 bases and J gave up 4 bases, with 26 bases separating them. This CDR3 is 20 amino acids long. CDR3 nucleotides: TGTGCCAGCAGTGAAAGGCCCATGGGCTTTCCAGGGGTCAGCACCGGGGAGCTGTTTTTT. The encoded protein is CASSERPMGFPGVSTGELFF.

This clonotype was observed many times. The chain uses TRBV20-1 and TRBJ2-1; TRBD2 agrees at 7 bases. Germline V gene data show CDR1 as DFQATT and CDR2 as SNEGSKA (reference sequence). Germline trimming cut 3 bases from V and 7 bases from J; bases unmatched to any gene: 3. The CDR3 is made up of 12 amino acids. The CDR3 reads CSARRELNEQFF. CDR3 nucleotides: TGCAGTGCTAGGCGGGAGTTGAATGAGCAGTTCTTC.

This clonotype occurred many times. This rearrangement joins TRBV4-1 to TRBJ1-1; tentative D call: TRBD1 (5 bases). Trimming cost V 1 base and J 3 bases, with 12 bases left between them. This CDR3 is built from 15 residues. Germline V CDR1 and CDR2: MGHRA, YSYEKL. As DNA, the CDR3 is TGCGCCAGCAGCCAAGTCCGAGGGGCGGACACTGAAGCTTTCTTT. It yields the protein CASSQVRGADTEAFF.

CDR3 nucleotide sequence: TGTGCCAGCAGGCGGGCCGGACTTTCACCCCTCCACTTT. Translated, it gives CASRRAGLSPLHF. V gene TRBV6-2 or TRBV6-3 combines with J gene TRBJ1-6; D is undetermined. Germline V gene data show CDR1 as MNHEY and CDR2 as SVGEGT. V was shortened by 6 bases and J by 9 bases, with 12 bases between the two germline ends. The CDR3 runs to 13 residues.

This clonotype was recorded a few times. The chain couples TRBV6-1 to TRBJ2-3; TRBD2 is a possible D gene (5 bases). Germline-derived CDR1 and CDR2 are MNHNS and SASEGT. The V and J ends lost 5 bases and 2 bases respectively, with 14 bases between them. This CDR3 spans 15 amino acids. CDR3 DNA sequence: TGTGCCAGCAGTCGGCTAGCTCATGACACAGATACGCAGTATTTT. Amino acids: CASSRLAHDTDTQYF.

The chain carries TRBV6-5 and TRBJ1-2; 8 bases map to TRBD1. The V gene's germline CDR1 is MNHEY and CDR2 SVGAGI. V gave up 4 bases and J gave up 5 bases; unmatched junction bases: 12. The CDR3 consists of 16 residues. DNA of the CDR3: TGTGCCAGCAGTTTCAATAACCCAGGGGGCTCATATGGCTACACCTTC. This encodes CASSFNNPGGSYGYTF.

The genes are TRBV7-6 and TRBJ2-2; D remains unclear. Germline CDR1 SGHVS, CDR2 FNYEAQ. This CDR3 has 16 amino acids. Trimming removed 5 bases from V and 4 bases from J, with 17 bases in between. The CDR3 bases are TGTGCCAGCAGCCTCGGGTCTAAAGCGACCACCGGGGAGCTGTTTTTT. Its translation: CASSLGSKATTGELFF.

This clonotype was seen only a few times. The chain links TRBV9 to TRBJ2-7, with 7 bases lining up with TRBD2. J lost 2 bases, V lost 2 bases, and 4 bases had no gene match. Germline V gene sequence: CDR1 SGDLS, CDR2 YYNGEE. The CDR3 extends over 14 amino acids. CDR3 region: CASSVSAGAYEQYF. Here the CDR3 DNA reads TGTGCCAGCAGCGTTTCGGCGGGAGCCTACGAGCAGTACTTC. The full variable domain, rest sourced from reference TRBV9 and TRBJ2-7, is DSGVTQTPKHLITATGQRVTLRCSPRSGDLSVYWYQQSLDQGLQFLIQYYNGEERAKGNILERFSAQQFPDLHSELNLSSLELGDSALYFCASSVSAGAYEQYFGPGTRLTVT.

This clonotype occurred many times. The chain couples TRBV28 to TRBJ1-4, with unresolved D. Per germline, CDR1 MDHEN and CDR2 SYDVKM. This CDR3 region has 14 residues. Trimming shortened V by 5 bases and J by 3 bases, and 10 bases separated the two germline ends. CDR3 residues: CASSPAGSNEKLFF. The DNA of the CDR3 is TGTGCCAGCAGTCCGGCGGGGTCTAATGAAAAACTGTTTTTT.

In this sample, this clonotype turned up many times. The CDR3 protein is CASSLDRLASYEQYF. The CDR3 coding sequence is TGTGCCAGCAGCTTAGATCGTCTAGCGTCCTACGAGCAGTACTTC. The chain joins TRBV7-8 to TRBJ2-7, with D maybe TRBD2 (6 bases). The germline V and J ends were trimmed by 1 base and 1 base, with 11 bases remaining between them. The germline V gene encodes CDR1 SGHVS and CDR2 FQNEAQ. The CDR3 length is 15 residues.